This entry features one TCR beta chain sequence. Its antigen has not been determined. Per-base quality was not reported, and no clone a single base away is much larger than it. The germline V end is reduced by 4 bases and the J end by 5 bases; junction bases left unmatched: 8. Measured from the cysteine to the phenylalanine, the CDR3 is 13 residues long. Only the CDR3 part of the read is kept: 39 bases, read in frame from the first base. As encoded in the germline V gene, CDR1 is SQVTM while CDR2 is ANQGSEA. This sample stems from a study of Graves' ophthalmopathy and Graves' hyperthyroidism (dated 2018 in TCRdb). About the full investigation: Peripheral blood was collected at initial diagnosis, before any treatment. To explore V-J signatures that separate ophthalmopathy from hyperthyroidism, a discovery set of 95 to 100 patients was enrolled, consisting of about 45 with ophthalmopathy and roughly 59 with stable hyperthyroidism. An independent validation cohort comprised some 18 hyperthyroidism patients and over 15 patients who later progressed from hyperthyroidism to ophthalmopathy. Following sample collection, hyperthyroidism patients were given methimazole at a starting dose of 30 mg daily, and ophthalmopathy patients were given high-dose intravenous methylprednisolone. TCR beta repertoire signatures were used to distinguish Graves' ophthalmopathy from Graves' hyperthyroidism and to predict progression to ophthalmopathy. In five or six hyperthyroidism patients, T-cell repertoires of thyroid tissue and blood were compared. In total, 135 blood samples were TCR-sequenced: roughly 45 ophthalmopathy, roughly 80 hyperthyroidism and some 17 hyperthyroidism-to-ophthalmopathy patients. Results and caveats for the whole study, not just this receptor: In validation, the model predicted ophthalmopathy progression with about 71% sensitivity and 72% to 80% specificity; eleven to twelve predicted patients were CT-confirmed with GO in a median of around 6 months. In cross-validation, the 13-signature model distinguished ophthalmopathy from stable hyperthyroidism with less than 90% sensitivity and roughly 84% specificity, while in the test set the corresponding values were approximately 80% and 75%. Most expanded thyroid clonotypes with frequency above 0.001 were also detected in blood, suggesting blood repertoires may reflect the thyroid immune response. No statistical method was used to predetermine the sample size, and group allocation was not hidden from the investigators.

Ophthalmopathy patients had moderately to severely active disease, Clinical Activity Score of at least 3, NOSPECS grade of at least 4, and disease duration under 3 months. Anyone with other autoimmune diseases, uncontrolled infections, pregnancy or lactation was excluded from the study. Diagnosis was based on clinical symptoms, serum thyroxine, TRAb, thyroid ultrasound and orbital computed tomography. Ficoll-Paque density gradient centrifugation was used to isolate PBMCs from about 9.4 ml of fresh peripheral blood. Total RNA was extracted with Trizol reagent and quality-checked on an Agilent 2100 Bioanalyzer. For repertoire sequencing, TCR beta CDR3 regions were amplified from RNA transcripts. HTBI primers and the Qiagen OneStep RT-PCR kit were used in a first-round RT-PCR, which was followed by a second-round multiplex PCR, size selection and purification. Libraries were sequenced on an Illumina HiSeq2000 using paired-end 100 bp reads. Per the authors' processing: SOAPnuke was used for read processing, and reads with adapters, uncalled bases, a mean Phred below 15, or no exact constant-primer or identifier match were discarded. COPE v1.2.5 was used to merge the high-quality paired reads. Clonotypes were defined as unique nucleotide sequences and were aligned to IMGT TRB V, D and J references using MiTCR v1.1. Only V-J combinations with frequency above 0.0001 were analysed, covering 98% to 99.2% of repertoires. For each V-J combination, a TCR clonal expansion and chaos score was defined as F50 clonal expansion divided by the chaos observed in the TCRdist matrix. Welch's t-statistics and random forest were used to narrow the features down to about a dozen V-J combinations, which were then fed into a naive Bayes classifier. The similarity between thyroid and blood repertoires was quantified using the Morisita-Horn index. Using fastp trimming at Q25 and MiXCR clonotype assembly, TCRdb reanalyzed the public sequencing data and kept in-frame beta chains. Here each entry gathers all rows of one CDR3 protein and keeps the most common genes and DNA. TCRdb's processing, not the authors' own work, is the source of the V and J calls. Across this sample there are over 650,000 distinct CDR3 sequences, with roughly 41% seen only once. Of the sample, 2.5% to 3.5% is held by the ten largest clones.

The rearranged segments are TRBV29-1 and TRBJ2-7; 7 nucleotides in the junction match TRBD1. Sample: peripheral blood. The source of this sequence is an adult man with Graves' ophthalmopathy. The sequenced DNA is TGCAGCGTTGTCAACAGGGGTCTGGACGAGCAGTACTTC. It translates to CSVVNRGLDEQYF.